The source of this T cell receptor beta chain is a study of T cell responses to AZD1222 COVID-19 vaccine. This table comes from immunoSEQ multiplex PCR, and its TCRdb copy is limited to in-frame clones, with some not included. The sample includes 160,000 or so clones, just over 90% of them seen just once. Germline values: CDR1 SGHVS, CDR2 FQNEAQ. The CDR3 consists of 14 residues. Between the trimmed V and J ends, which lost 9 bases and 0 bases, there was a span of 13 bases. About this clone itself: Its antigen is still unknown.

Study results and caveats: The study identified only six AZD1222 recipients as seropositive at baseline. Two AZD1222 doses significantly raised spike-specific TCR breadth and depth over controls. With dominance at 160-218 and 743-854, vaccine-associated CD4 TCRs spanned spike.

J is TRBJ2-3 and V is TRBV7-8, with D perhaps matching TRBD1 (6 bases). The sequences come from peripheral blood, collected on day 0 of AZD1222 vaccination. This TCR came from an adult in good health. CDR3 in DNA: TGTGCCAGTGGGACAACACCTAGCACAGATACGCAGTATTTT. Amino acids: CASGTTPSTDTQYF.